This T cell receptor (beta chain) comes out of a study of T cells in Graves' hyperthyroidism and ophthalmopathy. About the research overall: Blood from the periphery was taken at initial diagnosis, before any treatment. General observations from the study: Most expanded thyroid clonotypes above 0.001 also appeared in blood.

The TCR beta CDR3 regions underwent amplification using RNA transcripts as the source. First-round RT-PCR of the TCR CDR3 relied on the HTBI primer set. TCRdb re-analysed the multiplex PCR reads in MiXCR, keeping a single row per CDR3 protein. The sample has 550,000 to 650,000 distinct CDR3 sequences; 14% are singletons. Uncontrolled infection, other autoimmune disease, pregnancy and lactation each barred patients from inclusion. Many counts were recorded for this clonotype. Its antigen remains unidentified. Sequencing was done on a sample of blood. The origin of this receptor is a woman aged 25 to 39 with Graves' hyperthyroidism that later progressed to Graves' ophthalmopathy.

The CDR3 region has the DNA TGTGCCAGCAGCTTAGTAAGGCGGACAGGTCGTTGGTACACTGAAGCTTTCTTT. It yields the protein CASSLVRRTGRWYTEAFF. V gene TRBV11-2 combines with J gene TRBJ1-1; 7 bases fit TRBD1. The CDR3 consists of 18 residues. Germline V gene lookup returns CDR1 SGHAT and CDR2 FQNNGV. V dropped 1 base and J dropped 3; count of bases not matched to a gene: 14.